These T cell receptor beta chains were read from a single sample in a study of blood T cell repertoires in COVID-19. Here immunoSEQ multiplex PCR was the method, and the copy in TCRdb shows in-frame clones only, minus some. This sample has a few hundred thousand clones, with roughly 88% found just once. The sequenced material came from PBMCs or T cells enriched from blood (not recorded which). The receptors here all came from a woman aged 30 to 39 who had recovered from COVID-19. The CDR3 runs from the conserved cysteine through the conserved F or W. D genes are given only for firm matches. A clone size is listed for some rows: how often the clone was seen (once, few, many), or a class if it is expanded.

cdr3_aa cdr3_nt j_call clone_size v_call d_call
CASSLGQENEQFF TGTGCCAGCAGCCTGGGGCAGGAAAATGAGCAGTTCTTC TRBJ2-1 NA TRBV5-5 NA
CASSGLRLYGYTF TGTGCCAGCAGTGGATTACGACTCTATGGCTACACCTTC TRBJ1-2 NA TRBV11-2 NA
CASSLTGQGGQPQHF TGTGCCAGCAGCTTAACGGGACAGGGTGGTCAGCCCCAGCATTTT TRBJ1-5 NA TRBV7-9 TRBD1
CASSSSRIAGQSYTF TGTGCCAGCAGCTCAAGTCGTATAGCGGGACAGAGCTACACCTTC TRBJ1-2 NA TRBV3-1/TRBV3-2 TRBD1
CASTRGRAVGNEQFF TGTGCCAGCACCCGCGGGAGGGCCGTGGGCAATGAGCAGTTCTTC TRBJ2-1 NA TRBV6-6 TRBD2
CASSLVLYGTQYF TGTGCCAGCAGCTTAGTACTTTATGGGACCCAGTACTTC TRBJ2-5 NA TRBV7-3 NA
CAISLQGTPNYGYTF TGTGCCATCAGTCTCCAGGGGACCCCTAACTATGGCTACACCTTC TRBJ1-2 NA TRBV10-3 NA
CASRRETQETQYF TGTGCCAGCAGGCGGGAGACTCAAGAGACCCAGTACTTC TRBJ2-5 once TRBV2 TRBD2
CASSQDRGLNTEAFF TGTGCCAGCAGTCAGGACAGGGGACTGAACACTGAAGCTTTCTTT TRBJ1-1 NA TRBV11-3 TRBD1
CATSTGLAGEIYEQYF TGTGCCACCAGCACCGGACTAGCGGGAGAGATCTACGAGCAGTACTTC TRBJ2-7 NA TRBV15 TRBD2
CASSAGTGHLTYEQYF TGTGCCAGCAGCGCCGGGACAGGACATCTAACCTACGAGCAGTACTTC TRBJ2-7 NA TRBV13 TRBD1
CASSLGGRVTDTQYF TGTGCCAGCAGTTTGGGCGGGAGGGTCACAGATACGCAGTATTTT TRBJ2-3 NA TRBV27 TRBD2
CASSLAVGGHNQPQHF TGTGCCAGCAGCTTAGCGGTAGGGGGCCACAATCAGCCCCAGCATTTT TRBJ1-5 NA TRBV7-9 TRBD1
CASSRRGTDTQYF TGTGCCAGCAGCAGGCGGGGGACAGATACGCAGTATTTT TRBJ2-3 NA TRBV9 TRBD2
CASSLTGIQETQYF TGTGCCAGCAGCTTGACGGGGATCCAAGAGACCCAGTACTTC TRBJ2-5 NA TRBV7-2 NA
CASSSRTSNTEAFF TGTGCCAGCAGCTCCCGCACTTCGAACACTGAAGCTTTCTTT TRBJ1-1 NA TRBV11-3 NA
CASSLWGEAEQYF TGTGCCAGCAGCTTATGGGGGGAGGCCGAGCAGTACTTC TRBJ2-7 NA TRBV7-2 NA
CASSQVPPGGGNEKLFF TGCGCCAGCAGCCAAGTCCCGCCGGGGGGGGGTAATGAAAAACTGTTTTTT TRBJ1-4 NA TRBV4-1 NA
CASSLRRGSRTDTQYF TGTGCCAGTAGCCTTCGTCGGGGATCTCGCACAGATACGCAGTATTTT TRBJ2-3 few TRBV19 NA
CAISETTGNYGYTF TGTGCCATCAGTGAGACAACAGGGAACTATGGCTACACCTTC TRBJ1-2 NA TRBV10-3 NA
CSASGLAGGPTDTQYF TGCAGTGCTAGTGGACTAGCGGGGGGGCCTACAGATACGCAGTATTTT TRBJ2-3 once TRBV20-1 TRBD2
CASSTTGGTDTQYF TGTGCCAGCAGCACGACCGGGGGCACAGATACGCAGTATTTT TRBJ2-3 NA TRBV7-3 NA
CASSWTDRDNEQFF TGTGCCAGCAGCTGGACCGACAGGGACAATGAGCAGTTCTTC TRBJ2-1 NA TRBV5-5 TRBD1
CASSFRQGPTDTQYF TGTGCCAGCAGCTTTCGACAGGGACCCACAGATACGCAGTATTTT TRBJ2-3 NA TRBV7-3 TRBD1
CASSRSRDVAVYNEQFF TGCGCCAGCAGCCGTTCACGGGACGTAGCGGTCTACAATGAGCAGTTCTTC TRBJ2-1 NA TRBV5-1 NA
CASSLLAGGHYNEQFF TGCGCCAGCAGCTTGTTAGCGGGAGGGCACTACAATGAGCAGTTCTTC TRBJ2-1 NA TRBV5-1 TRBD2
CASSPGTGGGKDYGYTF TGTGCCAGCTCACCGGGGACAGGGGGCGGAAAGGACTATGGCTACACCTTC TRBJ1-2 NA TRBV18 TRBD1
CASSQRTGPANSPLHF TGTGCCAGTAGTCAGAGGACAGGGCCCGCGAATTCACCCCTCCACTTT TRBJ1-6 NA TRBV19 TRBD1
CASSQGWPGGYYEQYF TGTGCCAGCAGCCAAGGATGGCCAGGGGGGTACTACGAGCAGTACTTC TRBJ2-7 NA TRBV14 NA
CASSWAGGVHTQYF TGTGCCAGCAGTTGGGCTGGGGGGGTGCATACGCAGTATTTT TRBJ2-3 few TRBV6-2/TRBV6-3 TRBD2
CASSSRDRGYYGYTF TGTGCCAGCAGTTCCCGGGACAGGGGGTACTATGGCTACACCTTC TRBJ1-2 NA TRBV5-6 TRBD1
CASSLKTSGTDNEQFF TGCGCCAGCAGCTTGAAGACTAGCGGGACTGATAATGAGCAGTTCTTC TRBJ2-1 NA TRBV5-1 TRBD2
CASSSTLRSEQYF TGCGCCAGCAGCTCTACCCTACGTAGTGAGCAGTACTTC TRBJ2-7 NA TRBV5-1 NA
CASSLLGLAAKEQYF TGTGCCAGCAGTTTATTAGGACTAGCGGCGAAAGAGCAGTACTTC TRBJ2-7 NA TRBV28 TRBD2
CASSQDLVEAAQYF TGTGCCAGCAGCCAAGATCTTGTGGAGGCGGCCCAGTACTTC TRBJ2-5 NA TRBV3-1/TRBV3-2 NA
CASSYRGNQPQHF TGTGCCAGCAGTTACAGGGGTAATCAGCCCCAGCATTTT TRBJ1-5 once TRBV6-5 NA
CASSLDTRTGELFF TGTGCCAGCAGCTTAGACACTAGAACCGGGGAGCTGTTTTTT TRBJ2-2 NA TRBV7-2 NA
CASSWDRGLGYTF TGTGCCAGCAGTTGGGACAGGGGGCTTGGCTACACCTTC TRBJ1-2 NA TRBV27 TRBD1
CASSQGSRGEKLFF TGTGCCAGCAGCCAAGGCTCACGGGGTGAAAAACTGTTTTTT TRBJ1-4 NA TRBV3-1/TRBV3-2 NA
CASSLDSGTGVFGYTF TGTGCCAGCAGCTTAGATTCAGGGACAGGGGTTTTCGGCTACACCTTC TRBJ1-2 NA TRBV7-2 TRBD1
CASSQSPVYEQYF TGTGCCAGCAGCCAAAGCCCGGTCTACGAGCAGTACTTC TRBJ2-7 NA TRBV11-2 NA
CASSPYLEGEAGNTIYF TGTGCCAGCAGTCCCTACCTAGAGGGGGAAGCTGGAAACACCATATATTTT TRBJ1-3 NA TRBV6-6 NA
CASSLDRQGDSTEAFF TGTGCCAGCAGCTTGGACCGACAGGGTGATAGCACTGAAGCTTTCTTT TRBJ1-1 NA TRBV5-4 TRBD1
CASSGGTSGRGRAYEQYF TGTGCCAGCAGCGGCGGGACTAGCGGGAGGGGTAGGGCCTACGAGCAGTACTTC TRBJ2-7 NA TRBV16 TRBD2
CASSQGSWGEQEKLFF TGTGCCAGCAGCCAAGGCTCGTGGGGGGAACAGGAAAAACTGTTTTTT TRBJ1-4 NA TRBV4-2 NA
CASSQDLGPRTDTQYF TGCGCCAGCAGCCAAGATCTTGGGCCTCGCACAGATACGCAGTATTTT TRBJ2-3 NA TRBV4-3 NA
CASSLRAESGINQPQHF TGTGCCAGCAGCTTAAGGGCCGAATCGGGGATTAATCAGCCCCAGCATTTT TRBJ1-5 few TRBV7-9 NA
CASSSGQGNNSPLHF TGCGCCAGCAGCTCCGGACAGGGGAATAATTCACCCCTCCACTTT TRBJ1-6 NA TRBV5-1 TRBD1
CASSEGTGFTPPF TGTGCCAGCAGTGAAGGGACAGGGTTCACTCCGCCCTTC TRBJ1-2 NA TRBV6-1 TRBD1
CASSLNQGRTDTQYF TGTGCCAGCAGCTTGAACCAGGGCCGCACAGATACGCAGTATTTT TRBJ2-3 NA TRBV5-8 NA